One and the same sample provided the 29 T cell receptor beta chains below, sequenced in a study of OX40 agonist ivuxolimab in advanced cancers. This table comes from immunoSEQ multiplex PCR, and its TCRdb copy is limited to in-frame clones, with some not included. This table holds tens of thousands of clones, 85% found once. Here the sequenced sample was CD4+ or CD8+ T cells sorted from blood, taken in a trial of the OX40 agonist ivuxolimab. The receptors were sampled from an adult with an advanced solid tumor such as melanoma, head and neck, liver or kidney cancer.

The CDR3 sequence: CASSESIVYGYTF. The CDR3, as DNA: TGTGCCAGCAGTGAGTCCATAGTCTATGGCTACACCTTC. The rearrangement joins TRBV6-1 to TRBJ1-2, with D unresolved. Germline V CDR1 and CDR2: MNHNS, SASEGT. Trimming pared 3 bases from V and 4 bases from J, leaving 9 bases between. The CDR3 runs 13 residues.

The gene calls are TRBV20-1 and TRBJ1-1; D is ambiguous. Trimming cost V 6 bases and J 1 base, with 6 bases left between them. The CDR3 is made up of 11 amino acids. CDR1 is DFQATT and CDR2 is SNEGSKA in the germline V gene (reference sequence). The CDR3 here is CSALGNTEAFF. DNA for the CDR3: TGCAGTGCCCTAGGGAACACTGAAGCTTTCTTT.

The chain employs TRBV23-1 and TRBJ1-5; tentatively, D is TRBD1 (5 bases). TRBV23-1 is an ORF for which the function is uncertain. The CDR3 loop spans 15 amino acids. Deletions cut 4 bases from V and 4 bases from J, with 14 bases between. CDR3 region: CASSLQFRGNQPQHF. The CDR3 DNA reads TGCGCCAGCAGTCTCCAATTTCGGGGGAATCAGCCCCAGCATTTT.

The J gene is TRBJ2-3, the V gene TRBV4-2, with TRBD1 matching over 7 bases. The trim removed 1 base at V and 0 bases at J, leaving 4 bases unmatched. This CDR3 is 16 amino acids long. Germline V gene data show CDR1 as LGHNA and CDR2 as YNFKEQ. The CDR3 loop reads CASSQGDSTSTDTQYF. In nucleotides, the CDR3 is TGTGCCAGCAGCCAAGGGGACAGTACGAGCACAGATACGCAGTATTTT.

This chain uses TRBV6-1 with TRBJ1-5, with 9 bases fitting TRBD1. CDR3 length: 15 residues. The J segment lost 2 bases and the V segment lost 6 bases, leaving 5 bases of the junction unmatched. CDR1 is MNHNS and CDR2 is SASEGT in the germline V gene. Written as DNA, the CDR3 is TGTGCCAGCAGACCGGACAGGGGAGGCAATCAGCCCCAGCATTTT. It specifies CASRPDRGGNQPQHF.

V is TRBV7-2 and J is TRBJ1-1; 8 bases agree with TRBD1. Germline values: CDR1 SGHTA, CDR2 FQGNSA. With 1 base clipped from V and 5 bases from J, the junction kept 6 bases outside the gene matches. This CDR3 has 15 residues. The CDR3 nucleotides are TGTGCCAGCAGCTTAGAATCAGGGGGCTTAACTGAAGCTTTCTTT. This codes for CASSLESGGLTEAFF.

This chain uses TRBV5-1 with TRBJ2-2; D not resolved. The CDR3 extends over 16 amino acids. From germline, CDR1 is SGHRS and CDR2 YFSETQ. The V and J ends lost 0 bases and 5 bases respectively, with 14 bases between them. As DNA, the CDR3 is TGCGCCAGCAGCTTGGGATCGCAAGCCAGGACCGGGGAGCTGTTTTTT. This translates into CASSLGSQARTGELFF.

The rearrangement joins TRBV28 to TRBJ2-2; D uncertain. The V end was cut by 4 bases, the J end by 1 base, with 7 bases between. Germline loops: CDR1 MDHEN, CDR2 SYDVKM. The CDR3 is made up of 14 amino acids. The CDR3 DNA follows: TGTGCCAGCAGTTCCGGGCAGAACACCGGGGAGCTGTTTTTT. Translating gives CASSSGQNTGELFF. Looking up the rest from reference TRBV28 and TRBJ2-2 gives the full variable domain: DVKVTQSSRYLVKRTGEKVFLECVQDMDHENMFWYRQDPGLGLRLIYFSYDVKMKEKGDIPEGYSVSREKKERFSLILESASTNQTSMYLCASSSGQNTGELFFGEGSRLTVL.

V and J are TRBV5-1 and TRBJ2-7; 7 bases line up with TRBD1. The germline V gene encodes CDR1 SGHRS and CDR2 YFSETQ. CDR3 length: 17 residues. The junction had 14 bases not matched to a gene; V was cut back by 3 bases and J by 2 bases. The CDR3 sequence is CASSWITGVGRPYEQYF. The CDR3 DNA follows: TGCGCCAGCAGCTGGATCACAGGGGTAGGGAGACCCTACGAGCAGTACTTC.

This clone has just one count. The chain carries TRBV19 and TRBJ2-1; 8 bases line up with TRBD2. The V gene end was trimmed by 3 bases and the J gene end by 7 bases; junction bases not matched to a gene: 8. Germline V gene sequence: CDR1 LNHDA, CDR2 SQIVND (reference sequence). The CDR3 has 15 residues. This CDR3 is CASSISGGAGNEQFF. CDR3 DNA: TGTGCCAGTAGTATTTCGGGGGGGGCAGGTAATGAGCAGTTCTTC.

The rearrangement links TRBV6-1 to TRBJ1-4; D remains unclear. Germline V gene sequence: CDR1 MNHNS, CDR2 SASEGT. The CDR3 covers 12 residues. The V and J ends lost 6 bases and 7 bases respectively, with 9 bases between them. The CDR3 sequence is CASSVAGEKLFF. CDR3 nucleotide sequence: TGTGCCAGCAGCGTTGCAGGTGAAAAACTGTTTTTT.

As concerns this clone: One junction end does not reproduce the germline sequence, and a read error may be involved. CDR3 sequence (DNA): TGTGCCGGCAGCTCCCGACTAGCGGGAAGGCCCAGTGAGCAGTTCTTC. It is translated as CAGSSRLAGRPSEQFF. V is TRBV9 and J is TRBJ2-1, with 11 bases aligning to TRBD2. CDR3 length: 16 residues. Germline V gene sequence: CDR1 SGDLS, CDR2 YYNGEE.

The chain is built from TRBV28 and TRBJ2-5, with 7 positions matching TRBD2. The germline CDR1 and CDR2 sequences are MDHEN and SYDVKM. The CDR3 is made up of 16 amino acids. J was trimmed by 4 bases and V by 3 bases; bases with no gene match: 11. The CDR3: CASSFAGRGGRETQYF. The CDR3 DNA reads as TGTGCCAGCAGTTTTGCAGGGAGGGGTGGCAGAGAGACCCAGTACTTC.

The CDR3 DNA reads TGCGCCAGCAGCTTGGAGGCAGGGCTCGAGCAGTACTTC. The encoded protein is CASSLEAGLEQYF. The rearrangement links TRBV5-1 to TRBJ2-7; possibly TRBD1 for D (5 bases). Germline V gene data show CDR1 as SGHRS and CDR2 as YFSETQ. V was shortened by 0 bases and J by 6 bases, with 10 bases between the two germline ends. This CDR3 contains 13 residues.

The chain uses TRBV7-7 and TRBJ1-2, with D hard to call. The CDR3 sequence is 14 residues long. Trimming took off 3 bases at V and 8 bases at J, with 16 bases between the two ends. CDR1 and CDR2 (germline): SSHAT, FNYEAQ (reference sequence). The CDR3 is CASSFPLSAEGYTF. Here the CDR3 DNA reads TGTGCCAGCAGCTTCCCCCTCTCAGCCGAAGGCTACACCTTC.

This clone has more than one count but fewer than ten. The rearrangement uses TRBV5-6 and TRBJ1-2; D is undetermined. V was cut by 1 base and J by 5 bases, with 12 bases left in between. The CDR3 contains 14 residues. The germline V gene encodes CDR1 SGHDT and CDR2 YYEEEE. The CDR3 spells CASSLYRVRYGYTF. The CDR3, as DNA: TGTGCCAGCAGCTTGTACCGGGTGCGGTATGGCTACACCTTC.

This rearrangement joins TRBV5-1 to TRBJ2-5, with TRBD1 matching over 10 bases. CDR1 is SGHRS and CDR2 is YFSETQ in the germline V gene. The CDR3 is made up of 16 amino acids. The junction had 7 bases not matched to a gene; V was cut back by 0 bases and J by 5 bases. The CDR3 bases are TGCGCCAGCAGCTTGGTCTTGACAGGGGGCGGTGAGACCCAGTACTTC. Translating gives CASSLVLTGGGETQYF. Full variable domain (missing parts from reference TRBV5-1 and TRBJ2-5): KAGVTQTPRYLIKTRGQQVTLSCSPISGHRSVSWYQQTPGQGLQFLFEYFSETQRNKGNFPGRFSGRQFSNSRSEMNVSTLELGDSALYLCASSLVLTGGGETQYFGPGTRLLVL.

DNA for the CDR3: TGTGCCAGCAGGATAACAGGGAATAGCAATCAGCCCCAGCATTTT. Amino acid sequence: CASRITGNSNQPQHF. The genes are TRBV6-5 and TRBJ1-5, with a weak D call TRBD1 (6 bases). CDR1 and CDR2 from the germline V gene are MNHEY and SVGAGI. This CDR3 is 15 amino acids long. The V end lost 6 bases, the J end lost 0 bases, and 12 bases lay between the germline ends.

The chain combines TRBV28 with TRBJ2-1, with TRBD2 identical over 12 bases. Germline loops: CDR1 MDHEN, CDR2 SYDVKM. The CDR3 length is 19 residues. V gave up 2 bases and J gave up 4 bases; unmatched junction bases: 12. CDR3 in amino acids: CASSLNPAGLAGSYNEQFF. In DNA, the CDR3 is TGTGCCAGCAGTTTAAACCCGGCGGGACTAGCGGGTTCTTACAATGAGCAGTTCTTC.

The chain carries TRBV28 and TRBJ1-1; 8 bases map to TRBD1. CDR1 and CDR2 (germline): MDHEN, SYDVKM. The CDR3 is 15 amino acids. V trimming: 6 bases; J trimming: 6 bases; junction bases outside the gene matches: 12. CDR3 in DNA: TGTGCCAGCAGCCTTACGCGACAGGGGTCGGCTGAAGCTTTCTTT. It translates to CASSLTRQGSAEAFF.

This chain connects TRBV11-1 to TRBJ2-3; a weak D match, TRBD2 (5 bases). The CDR3 has 15 amino acids. Germline V gene sequence: CDR1 SGHAT, CDR2 FQDESV (reference sequence). The V gene lost 0 bases and the J gene lost 5 bases, with 12 bases spanning the gap. CDR3 sequence reads: CASSLARSGGDTQYF. DNA for the CDR3: TGTGCCAGCAGCTTAGCAAGAAGCGGAGGAGATACGCAGTATTTT.

J is TRBJ2-7 and V is TRBV6-5; no firm D call. Between the trimmed V and J ends, which lost 2 bases and 3 bases, there was a span of 8 bases. The V gene's germline CDR1 is MNHEY and CDR2 SVGAGI. The CDR3 is 13 amino acids. CDR3 nucleotides: TGTGCCAGCAGTTACCGGGTCGGCTACGAGCAGTACTTC. Amino acids: CASSYRVGYEQYF.

The chain employs TRBV19 and TRBJ1-3, with unresolved D. V lost 6 bases to trimming and J lost 8 bases, with 11 bases between them. The CDR3 length is 12 residues. Germline-derived CDR1 and CDR2 are LNHDA and SQIVND (reference sequence). CDR3 loop: CASRLHQDTIYF. The CDR3 bases are TGTGCCAGTAGACTACATCAGGACACCATATATTTT.

V gene TRBV19 combines with J gene TRBJ1-2, with D possibly matching TRBD1 (5 bases). CDR1 is LNHDA and CDR2 is SQIVND in the germline V gene (reference sequence). The CDR3 covers 13 residues. Between the trimmed V and J ends, which lost 11 bases and 0 bases, there was a span of 13 bases. The CDR3 loop reads CASDGGTNYGYTF. CDR3 DNA sequence: TGTGCCTCCGACGGGGGGACTAACTATGGCTACACCTTC.

The rearrangement links TRBV2 to TRBJ1-2, with 9 bases aligning to TRBD1. Germline CDR1 SNHLY, CDR2 FYNNEI. With 6 bases clipped from V and 9 bases from J, the junction kept 11 bases outside the gene matches. The CDR3 has 14 amino acids. The CDR3 DNA sequence: TGTGCCAGCAGAGCCGGGACAGGGTTCGCCCGCTACACCTTC. It translates to CASRAGTGFARYTF.

The chain recombines TRBV4-3 with TRBJ2-1; D not certain. The germline V gene has CDR1 LGHNA and CDR2 YSLEER. Trimming stripped 0 bases from V and 5 bases from J, with 26 bases between. The CDR3 is 20 amino acids. CDR3 coding DNA: TGCGCCAGCAGCCAAGATTCGTCCGAGGCTGCCCCTATTCTCGACAATGAGCAGTTCTTC. This encodes CASSQDSSEAAPILDNEQFF.

CDR3: CASSSSTPGTSGRRNEQFF. The DNA of the CDR3 is TGTGCCAGTAGTTCTTCCACACCCGGGACTAGCGGGAGGAGGAATGAGCAGTTCTTC. This chain uses TRBV19 with TRBJ2-1, with TRBD2 identical over 15 bases. The CDR3 covers 19 residues. Looked up from germline, CDR1 is LNHDA and CDR2 is SQIVND (reference sequence). V was clipped by 5 bases and J by 7 bases; unmatched bases: 15.

This clone occurred a few times. The sample holds other DNA sequences that translate to the same CDR3. This chain links TRBV2 with TRBJ1-2, with TRBD1 matching over 7 bases. V shed 4 bases, J shed 8 bases, and the junction held 13 bases outside the gene matches. Germline V gives CDR1 SNHLY, CDR2 FYNNEI. The CDR3 totals 15 residues. CDR3 in amino acids: CASSAHTTGFKGYTF. CDR3 bases: TGTGCCAGCAGTGCTCACACGACAGGGTTCAAGGGCTACACCTTC.

This chain links TRBV15 with TRBJ2-1; the match to TRBD2 covers 12 bases. Germline V CDR1 and CDR2: LNHNV, YYDKDF (reference sequence). The junction had 6 bases not matched to a gene; V was cut back by 8 bases and J by 7 bases. The length of the CDR3 is 14 residues. Here the CDR3 reads CATAGLAGRNEQFF. CDR3 nucleotide sequence: TGTGCCACCGCTGGACTAGCGGGAAGGAATGAGCAGTTCTTC.